This is a list of T cell receptor beta chains from one sample in a study of spatial heterogeneity in lung cancer. A single record per CDR3 protein comes from TCRdb applying MiXCR to the 5' RACE reads. The data hold approximately 3,100 distinct CDR3 sequences, with about 18% observed a single time. Source: normal lung tissue next to the tumor, taken at surgery. These receptors originate from a female donor with early-stage non-small cell lung cancer. CDR3s include the opening cysteine and the closing phenylalanine or tryptophan. Fields, in order: D gene, J gene, clone size, V gene, CDR3 DNA, CDR3 protein. D genes are given only for firm matches. Clone size is not always given. Where it is, it says once, few, many or a class for expanded clones.

d_gene: NA
j_gene: TRBJ1-1
abundance: large
v_gene: TRBV28
CDR3nt: TGTGCCAGCTTATCCATCGGGGGTATTAACACTGAAGCTTTCTTT
CDR3aa: CASLSIGGINTEAFF

d_gene: TRBD1
j_gene: TRBJ1-5
abundance: medium-sized
v_gene: TRBV3-1
CDR3nt: TGTGCCAGCAGCCAAGATTCCAGGGGGAGCAATCAGCCCCAGCATTTT
CDR3aa: CASSQDSRGSNQPQHF

d_gene: NA
j_gene: TRBJ2-6
abundance: large
v_gene: TRBV12-3/TRBV12-4
CDR3nt: TGTGCCAGCACCACAGACCTTTCTGGGGCCAACGTCCTGACTTTC
CDR3aa: CASTTDLSGANVLTF

d_gene: NA
j_gene: TRBJ2-3
abundance: few
v_gene: TRBV5-4
CDR3nt: TGTGCCAGCAGTGCGGGGGCGGGCACAGATACGCAGTATTTT
CDR3aa: CASSAGAGTDTQYF

d_gene: NA
j_gene: TRBJ1-5
abundance: few
v_gene: TRBV27
CDR3nt: TGTGCCCCGAGGGGAGGGGCGCTTGATCAGCCCCAGCATTTT
CDR3aa: CAPRGGALDQPQHF

d_gene: TRBD2
j_gene: TRBJ2-1
abundance: NA
v_gene: TRBV12-3/TRBV12-4
CDR3nt: TGTGCCAGCAGTTTTCTGGGACTAGCGGGGGACAATGAGCAGTTCTTC
CDR3aa: CASSFLGLAGDNEQFF

d_gene: NA
j_gene: TRBJ2-1
abundance: few
v_gene: TRBV24-1
CDR3nt: TGTGCCACCAGTTCATCGTCCTACAATGAGCAGTTCTTC
CDR3aa: CATSSSSYNEQFF

d_gene: TRBD2
j_gene: TRBJ2-1
abundance: medium-sized
v_gene: TRBV2
CDR3nt: TGTGCCAGCAGTCCGACCGGGACTAGCGGGAGGGGCCCTGGGTTGAATGAGCAGTTCTTC
CDR3aa: CASSPTGTSGRGPGLNEQFF

d_gene: TRBD1
j_gene: TRBJ1-5
abundance: medium-sized
v_gene: TRBV12-5
CDR3nt: TGTGCTAGTGGCTGGGACAGGGGGCTGACTCAGCCCCAGCATTTT
CDR3aa: CASGWDRGLTQPQHF

d_gene: NA
j_gene: TRBJ1-5
abundance: few
v_gene: TRBV7-8
CDR3nt: TGTGCCAGCAGCCCCCTGATCGGGGGGACTAGTCAGCCCCAGCATTTT
CDR3aa: CASSPLIGGTSQPQHF